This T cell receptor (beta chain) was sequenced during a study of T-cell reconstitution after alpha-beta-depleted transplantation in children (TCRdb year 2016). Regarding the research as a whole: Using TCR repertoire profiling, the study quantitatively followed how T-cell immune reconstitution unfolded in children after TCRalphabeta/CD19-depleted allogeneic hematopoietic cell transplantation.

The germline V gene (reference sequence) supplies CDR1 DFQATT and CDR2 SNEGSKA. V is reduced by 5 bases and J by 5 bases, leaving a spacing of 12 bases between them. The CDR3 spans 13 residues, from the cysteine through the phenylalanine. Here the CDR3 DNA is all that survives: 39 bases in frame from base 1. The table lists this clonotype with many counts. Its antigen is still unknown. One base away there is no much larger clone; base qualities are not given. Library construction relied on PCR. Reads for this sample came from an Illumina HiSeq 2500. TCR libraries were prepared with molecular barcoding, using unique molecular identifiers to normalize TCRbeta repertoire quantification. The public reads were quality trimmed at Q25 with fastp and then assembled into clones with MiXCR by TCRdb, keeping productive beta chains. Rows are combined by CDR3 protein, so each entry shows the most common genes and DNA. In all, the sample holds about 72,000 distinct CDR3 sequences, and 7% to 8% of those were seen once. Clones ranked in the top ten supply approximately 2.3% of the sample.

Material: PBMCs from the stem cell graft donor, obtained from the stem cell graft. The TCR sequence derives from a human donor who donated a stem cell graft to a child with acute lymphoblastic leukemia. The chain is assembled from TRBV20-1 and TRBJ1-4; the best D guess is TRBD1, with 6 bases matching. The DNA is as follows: TGCAGTGCTTCGGGGGCCTTCAATGAAAAACTGTTTTTT. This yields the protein CSASGAFNEKLFF.